This TCR beta chain originates from a study of cytomegalovirus exposure and HLA in healthy donors. In this sample, this clone turned up once. Its antigen is as yet unknown. The junction shows a germline mismatch at one end, possibly a read error. The PCR contained 60 Vbeta and 13 Jbeta primers. TCRdb keeps only in-frame clones here, not all; method: immunoSEQ multiplex PCR. Among 180,000 or so clones listed, over 75% were seen once. The study, taken as a whole, reports: Later on, an analysis tied approximately 17,000 TCR beta sequences to HLA alleles at 0.05 false discovery rate. Productive rates of about 87% or about 30% were seen for most TCR beta V segments in an earlier analysis. An observed cluster of highly shared sequence variants was recorded as a likely sequencing artifact.

Germline CDR1 MNHEY, CDR2 SVGAGI. This CDR3 has 16 amino acids. This sequence joins TRBV6-5 and TRBJ2-6; 8 bases fit TRBD1. This clonotype originated in a man aged 35 to 55 in good health and CMV-seropositive. Sequenced: PBMCs. For the CDR3, the DNA is TGTGCCAGCAGTTCAGGGGGCGCGGCCGGGGCCAACGGCCTGACTTTC. This sequence encodes CASSSGGAAGANGLTF.